The text below deals with one T cell receptor (beta chain). Its antigen is not known. These data originate in a study of blood T cells in healthy people across ages. Overall study findings and caveats: Measured against age, TCR beta diversity per million T cells decreased in a roughly linear manner.

In terms of origin and age, donors were healthy Caucasian individuals from Russia aged 6 to 90. Trimming left V 3 bases short and J 5 bases short, with 13 bases between. The CDR3 is 15 amino acids. Germline V gene data show CDR1 as SSHAT and CDR2 as FNYEAQ (reference sequence). Primed by a sample-barcoded 5' primer and a J-beta primer mix, a second PCR proceeded for 7 to 11 cycles. TCRdb ran MiXCR on the 5' RACE reads and lists one entry per CDR3 protein. The sample lists about 620,000 distinct CDR3 sequences; under 65% were seen once. This TCR was sampled from a woman aged 80 or over in good health. The rearrangement uses TRBV7-7 and TRBJ2-2, with a possible D match to TRBD2 (5 bases). The source material was blood. CDR3 sequence (DNA): TGTGCCAGCAGCTTTGAGGGTCTCGGAACCGGGGAGCTGTTTTTT. Translated, it gives CASSFEGLGTGELFF.